This TCR beta chain was profiled in a study of neurological immune-mediated disorders. General study results and limits: HTLV-1-associated myelopathy ranked highest for TCR clonal expansion and multiple sclerosis lowest, beneath healthy controls. There were no CDR3 amino acid sequences shared by expanded clones across subjects, a result suggesting private repertoires in all groups.

This clonotype was detected many times. Antigen unknown. Documented time point: technical triplicate 2. Sorted libraries drew on under 1.3 million CD4+ or CD8+ T cells. The cDNA came from 5'RACE, which used 10-nucleotide random UMIs. One entry per CDR3 protein results from TCRdb running MiXCR on the 5' RACE reads. The data contain more than 30,000 distinct CDR3 sequences, 13% of them singletons. Germline trimming cut 2 bases from V and 5 bases from J; bases unmatched to any gene: 6. The V gene's germline CDR1 is SGHRS and CDR2 YFSETQ. The CDR3 is 14 residues long. The chain carries TRBV5-1 and TRBJ2-7, with TRBD1 matching 8 bases. The sequencing input was CD4+ T cells from blood. This TCR was recovered from a female donor with HTLV-1-associated myelopathy (HAM/TSP). CDR3 sequence reads: CASSFRGPLNEQYF. In nucleotides, the CDR3 is TGCGCCAGCAGCTTCAGGGGGCCGCTGAACGAGCAGTACTTC.